This is a list of T cell receptor beta chains from one sample in a study of vaccination and CD4 T cells after COVID-19. TCRdb used MiXCR to reprocess the PCR reads, holding one entry per CDR3 protein. The table records more than 15,000 distinct CDR3 sequences, roughly 47% of them present only once. Antigen specificity for these receptors is unknown. Specimen: CD4+ T cells from blood, cultured in vitro, collected before SARS-CoV-2 vaccination. These receptors were taken from a human donor who had recovered from COVID-19. Each CDR3 is given with its conserved first and last residue. A D gene is named only where the DNA matches it firmly. Clone sizes are given selectively: once, few, many, or a class where the clone is expanded.

V gene,J gene,D gene,clone size,CDR3 protein,CDR3 DNA
TRBV6-1,TRBJ1-2,TRBD1,.,CASSTGEFGYTF,TGTGCCAGTTCCACAGGGGAATTTGGCTACACCTTC
TRBV7-2,TRBJ2-3,.,once,CASSQGFRDGYGDTQYF,TGCGCCAGCAGCCAAGGGTTTCGTGATGGCTATGGAGATACGCAGTATTTT
TRBV11-3,TRBJ1-1,.,few,CASSLDRGNTEAFF,TGTGCCAGCAGCTTAGATCGAGGGAACACTGAAGCTTTCTTT
TRBV15,TRBJ1-1,TRBD1,.,CATSTRTTGVGAFF,TGTGCCACCAGCACCCGGACAACAGGGGTTGGCGCTTTCTTT
TRBV5-1,TRBJ2-6,.,few,CASSLTGQGANVLTF,TGCGCCAGCAGCTTGACAGGGCAAGGGGCCAACGTCCTGACTTTC
TRBV6-1,TRBJ2-5,.,few,CASSRDGELQETQYF,TGTGCCAGTTCCCGGGACGGGGAATTACAAGAGACCCAGTACTTC
TRBV7-6,TRBJ2-5,TRBD1,.,CASSRDRDETQYF,TGTGCCAGCAGCCGGGACAGGGACGAGACCCAGTACTTC
TRBV20-1,TRBJ2-7,TRBD2,.,CSASSGLAGVYEQYF,TGCAGTGCTAGCTCCGGACTAGCGGGAGTATACGAGCAGTACTTC
TRBV6-2/TRBV6-3,TRBJ1-1,.,.,CASSRRGDTEAFF,TGTGCCAGCAGTCGACGGGGAGACACTGAAGCTTTCTTT
TRBV20-1,TRBJ1-5,.,.,CSARESKGLRVLSNQPQHF,TGCAGTGCTAGAGAGAGTAAGGGACTGCGTGTGTTGAGCAATCAGCCCCAGCATTTT
TRBV7-2,TRBJ1-4,.,.,CASSLGGGTNEKLFF,TGTGCCAGCAGCTTAGGTGGGGGGACTAATGAAAAACTGTTTTTT
TRBV7-9,TRBJ2-1,.,.,CASSPQPSSGSSYNEQFF,TGTGCCAGCAGCCCCCAACCCTCCTCGGGTAGCTCCTACAATGAGCAGTTCTTC
TRBV19,TRBJ2-5,.,few,CASTDRHRQETQYF,TGTGCCAGTACAGATCGACACAGACAAGAGACCCAGTACTTC
TRBV6-1,TRBJ2-5,.,few,CASTELNQETQYF,TGTGCCAGCACTGAACTAAACCAAGAGACCCAGTACTTC
TRBV19,TRBJ1-2,.,.,CATRDTVYGYTF,TGTGCCACACGGGACACTGTTTATGGCTACACCTTC
TRBV7-9,TRBJ2-5,.,.,CASSLARYQETQYF,TGTGCCAGCAGCTTAGCCAGGTACCAAGAGACCCAGTACTTC
TRBV4-1,TRBJ1-4,.,.,CASSQAGGRGEKLFF,TGCGCCAGCAGCCAAGCGGGTGGTCGGGGCGAAAAACTGTTTTTT
TRBV6-5,TRBJ1-5,.,medium-sized,CASSYSSYRFPNQPQHF,TGTGCCAGCAGTTATTCTTCATATCGGTTCCCTAATCAGCCCCAGCATTTT
TRBV20-1,TRBJ1-2,.,.,CSARDQGDYGYTF,TGCAGTGCTAGAGATCAGGGTGACTATGGCTACACCTTC
TRBV6-5,TRBJ1-5,.,medium-sized,CASSYSIGQGANQPQHF,TGTGCCAGCAGTTACTCGATAGGCCAGGGTGCCAATCAGCCCCAGCATTTT
TRBV20-1,TRBJ2-7,TRBD1,.,CSANTGTEKQYF,TGCAGTGCTAATACCGGGACAGAGAAGCAGTACTTC
TRBV7-9,TRBJ2-5,.,.,CASSLAEYQETQYF,TGTGCCAGCAGCTTAGCGGAGTACCAAGAGACCCAGTACTTC
TRBV6-1,TRBJ2-5,TRBD1,.,CASRPQGTGKETQYF,TGTGCCAGCAGGCCCCAAGGGACAGGGAAAGAGACCCAGTACTTC
TRBV27,TRBJ2-1,TRBD1,.,CASSPQGESSYNEQFF,TGTGCCAGCAGTCCCCAGGGGGAAAGCTCCTACAATGAGCAGTTCTTC
TRBV7-6,TRBJ1-5,.,.,CATSGVSGNQPQHF,TGTGCCACGTCCGGGGTTTCTGGCAATCAGCCCCAGCATTTT
TRBV7-9,TRBJ2-1,TRBD2,few,CASTQVLAVYNEQFF,TGTGCCAGCACTCAGGTACTAGCGGTGTACAATGAGCAGTTCTTC
TRBV28,TRBJ1-1,.,.,CASSLTPAGATEAFF,TGTGCCAGCAGTTTAACCCCCGCGGGGGCCACTGAAGCTTTCTTT
TRBV20-1,TRBJ1-5,TRBD1,few,CSVPLGQGTYSNQPQHF,TGCAGTGTCCCGTTGGGACAGGGGACATATAGCAATCAGCCCCAGCATTTT
TRBV11-3,TRBJ1-2,.,.,CASSSGATNYGYTF,TGTGCCAGCAGCTCCGGCGCCACTAACTATGGCTACACCTTC
TRBV6-5,TRBJ1-1,TRBD1,.,CASSYEQGATEAFF,TGTGCCAGCAGTTACGAACAGGGGGCGACTGAAGCTTTCTTT
TRBV21-1,TRBJ2-1,.,few,CARKGRGRKSYNEQFF,TGTGCCAGAAAGGGTAGGGGCCGTAAATCCTACAATGAGCAGTTCTTC
TRBV28,TRBJ1-2,.,few,CASSGSGGYTF,TGTGCCAGCTCAGGGAGCGGGGGCTACACCTTC
TRBV10-3,TRBJ1-2,.,few,CAISGNGDMDGYTF,TGTGCCATCAGTGGCAACGGGGACATGGATGGCTACACCTTC
TRBV7-2,TRBJ1-2,TRBD1,.,CASSLRQGHGYTF,TGTGCCAGCAGCCTCAGACAGGGCCATGGCTACACCTTC
TRBV6-1,TRBJ2-5,.,few,CASSEALRWAGETQYF,TGTGCCAGCAGTGAAGCGCTTCGTTGGGCAGGGGAGACCCAGTACTTC
TRBV5-1,TRBJ2-2,.,.,CASSPRHTANTGELFF,TGCGCCAGCAGCCCAAGGCACACCGCGAACACCGGGGAGCTGTTTTTT
TRBV11-3,TRBJ1-6,.,.,CASSLKAGHPRRSPLHF,TGTGCCAGCAGCTTAAAAGCTGGACACCCGAGAAGGTCACCCCTCCACTTT
TRBV7-2,TRBJ1-5,.,few,CASTPRGGANQPQHF,TGTGCCAGCACACCCCGGGGAGGGGCAAATCAGCCCCAGCATTTT
TRBV5-6,TRBJ2-5,.,.,CASSLDSGGTQYF,TGTGCCAGCAGCTTGGACTCCGGCGGGACCCAGTACTTC
TRBV19,TRBJ2-3,TRBD1,.,CASSIAWTGGSDTQYF,TGTGCCAGTAGTATAGCATGGACAGGGGGGTCAGATACGCAGTATTTT
TRBV7-9,TRBJ2-2,TRBD1,.,CASSNPRTGSGELFF,TGTGCCAGCAGCAACCCGCGGACAGGTTCAGGGGAGCTGTTTTTT
TRBV20-1,TRBJ2-7,.,once,CSALSPRGSYEQYF,TGCAGTGCCCTCTCACCAAGGGGCTCCTACGAGCAGTACTTC
TRBV2,TRBJ2-2,TRBD2,.,CASRETSGGAGELFF,TGTGCCAGCAGGGAAACTAGCGGGGGGGCCGGGGAGCTGTTTTTT
TRBV6-2/TRBV6-3,TRBJ2-1,.,.,CASRGDRHNEQFF,TGTGCCAGCAGGGGTGACAGGCACAATGAGCAGTTCTTC
TRBV5-6,TRBJ1-1,.,.,CASSLGTRRAVAEAFF,TGTGCCAGCAGCTTGGGGACCCGCAGGGCGGTGGCTGAAGCTTTCTTT